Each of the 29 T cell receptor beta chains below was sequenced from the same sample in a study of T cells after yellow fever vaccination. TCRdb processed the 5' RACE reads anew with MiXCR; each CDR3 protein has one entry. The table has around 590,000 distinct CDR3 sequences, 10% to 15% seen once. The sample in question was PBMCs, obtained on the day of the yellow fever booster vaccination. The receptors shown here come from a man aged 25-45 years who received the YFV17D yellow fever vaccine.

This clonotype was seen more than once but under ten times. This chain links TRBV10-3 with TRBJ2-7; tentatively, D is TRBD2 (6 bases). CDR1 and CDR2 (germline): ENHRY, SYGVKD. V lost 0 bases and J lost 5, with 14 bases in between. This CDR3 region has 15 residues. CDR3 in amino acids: CAISESGGAAHEQYF. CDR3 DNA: TGTGCCATCAGTGAGTCGGGCGGGGCGGCCCACGAGCAGTACTTC.

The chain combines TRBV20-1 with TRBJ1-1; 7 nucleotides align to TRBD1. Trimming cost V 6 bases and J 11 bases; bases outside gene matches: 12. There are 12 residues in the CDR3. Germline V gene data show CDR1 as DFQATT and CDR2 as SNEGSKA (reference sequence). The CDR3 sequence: CSARPEGAMAFF. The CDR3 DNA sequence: TGCAGTGCCCGTCCCGAGGGGGCAATGGCTTTCTTT.

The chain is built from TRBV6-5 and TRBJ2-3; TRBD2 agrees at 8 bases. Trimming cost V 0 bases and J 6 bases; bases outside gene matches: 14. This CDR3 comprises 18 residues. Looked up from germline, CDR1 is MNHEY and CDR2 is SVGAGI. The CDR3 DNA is TGTGCCAGCAGTTACTCGACTGCTACTAGCGGAGGGGGGGATACGCAGTATTTT. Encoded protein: CASSYSTATSGGGDTQYF.

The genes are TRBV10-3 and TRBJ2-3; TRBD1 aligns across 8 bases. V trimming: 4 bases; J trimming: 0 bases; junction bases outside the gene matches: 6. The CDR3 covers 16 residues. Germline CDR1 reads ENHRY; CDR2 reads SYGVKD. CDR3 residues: CAISGSGGESTDTQYF. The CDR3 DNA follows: TGTGCCATCAGTGGATCAGGGGGCGAAAGCACAGATACGCAGTATTTT.

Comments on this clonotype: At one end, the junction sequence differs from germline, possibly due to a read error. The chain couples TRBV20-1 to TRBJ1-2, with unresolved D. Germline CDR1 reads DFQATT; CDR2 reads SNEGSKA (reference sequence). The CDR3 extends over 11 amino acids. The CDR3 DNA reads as TGCGGAGGCGGGGATAACTATGGCTACATCTTC. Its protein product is CGGGDNYGYIF.

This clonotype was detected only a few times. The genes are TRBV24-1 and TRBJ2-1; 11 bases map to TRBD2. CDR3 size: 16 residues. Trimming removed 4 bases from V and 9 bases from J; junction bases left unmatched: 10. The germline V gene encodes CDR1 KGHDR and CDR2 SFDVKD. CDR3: CATSDPVSGRAREQFF. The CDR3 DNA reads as TGTGCCACCAGTGACCCCGTTAGCGGGAGGGCGCGTGAGCAGTTCTTC.

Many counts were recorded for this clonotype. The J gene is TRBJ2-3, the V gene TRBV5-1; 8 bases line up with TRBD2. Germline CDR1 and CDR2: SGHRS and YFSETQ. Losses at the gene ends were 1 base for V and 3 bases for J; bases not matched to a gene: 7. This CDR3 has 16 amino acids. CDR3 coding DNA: TGCGCCAGCAGCTTGACGGGAGGGCCCAGTACAGATACGCAGTATTTT. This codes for CASSLTGGPSTDTQYF. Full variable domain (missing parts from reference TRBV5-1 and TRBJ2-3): KAGVTQTPRYLIKTRGQQVTLSCSPISGHRSVSWYQQTPGQGLQFLFEYFSETQRNKGNFPGRFSGRQFSNSRSEMNVSTLELGDSALYLCASSLTGGPSTDTQYFGPGTRLTVL.

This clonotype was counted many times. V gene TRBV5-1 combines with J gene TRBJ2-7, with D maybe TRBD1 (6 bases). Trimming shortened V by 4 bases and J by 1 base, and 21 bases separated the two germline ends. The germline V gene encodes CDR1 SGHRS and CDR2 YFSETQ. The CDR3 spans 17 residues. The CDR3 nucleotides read TGCGCCAGCAGCACGACCCTGGTTGGGGACACATCCTACGAGCAGTACTTC. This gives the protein CASSTTLVGDTSYEQYF.

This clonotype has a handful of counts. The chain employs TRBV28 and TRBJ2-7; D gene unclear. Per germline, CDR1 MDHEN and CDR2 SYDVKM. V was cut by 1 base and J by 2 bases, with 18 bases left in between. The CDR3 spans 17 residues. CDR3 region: CASSLFPPEYSAYEQYF. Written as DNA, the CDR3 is TGTGCCAGCAGTTTATTTCCCCCTGAATATTCAGCCTACGAGCAGTACTTC.

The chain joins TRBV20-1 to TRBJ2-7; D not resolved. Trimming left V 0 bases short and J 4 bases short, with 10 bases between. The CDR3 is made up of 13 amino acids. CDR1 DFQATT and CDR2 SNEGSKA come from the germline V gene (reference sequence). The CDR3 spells CSARDRVVYEQYF. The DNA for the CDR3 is TGCAGTGCTAGAGATCGGGTAGTATACGAGCAGTACTTC.

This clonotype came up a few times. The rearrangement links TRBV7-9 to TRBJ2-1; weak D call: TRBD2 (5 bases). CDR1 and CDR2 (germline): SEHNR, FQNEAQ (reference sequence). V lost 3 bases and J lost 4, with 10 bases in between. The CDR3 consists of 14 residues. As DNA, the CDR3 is TGTGCCAGCAGCTTGTTCGGGATTTACAATGAGCAGTTCTTC. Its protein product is CASSLFGIYNEQFF.

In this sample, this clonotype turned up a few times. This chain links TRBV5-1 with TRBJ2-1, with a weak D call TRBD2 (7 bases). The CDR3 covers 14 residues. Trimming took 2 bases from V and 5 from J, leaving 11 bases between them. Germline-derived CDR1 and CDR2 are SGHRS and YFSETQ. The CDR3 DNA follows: TGCGCCAGCAGCTTAGGGGGGGAACACAATGAGCAGTTCTTC. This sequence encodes CASSLGGEHNEQFF.

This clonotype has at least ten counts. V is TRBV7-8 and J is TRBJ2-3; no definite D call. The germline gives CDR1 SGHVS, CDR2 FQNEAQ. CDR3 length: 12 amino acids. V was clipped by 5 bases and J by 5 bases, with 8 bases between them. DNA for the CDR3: TGTGCCAGCAGCGCCGCTAGAGATACGCAGTATTTT. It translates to CASSAARDTQYF.

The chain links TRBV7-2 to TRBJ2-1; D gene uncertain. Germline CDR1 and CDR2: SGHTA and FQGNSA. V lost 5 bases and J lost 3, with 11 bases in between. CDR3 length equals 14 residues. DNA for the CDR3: TGTGCCAGCAGCCTCCGGACGCTCTACAATGAGCAGTTCTTC. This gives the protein CASSLRTLYNEQFF.

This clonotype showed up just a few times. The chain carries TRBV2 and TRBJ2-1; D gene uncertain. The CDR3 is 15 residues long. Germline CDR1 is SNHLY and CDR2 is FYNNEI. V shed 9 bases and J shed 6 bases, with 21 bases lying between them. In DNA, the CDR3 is TGTGCCAGAGGGTCTCGCAAAGCCCCGGGCAATGAGCAGTTCTTC. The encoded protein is CARGSRKAPGNEQFF.

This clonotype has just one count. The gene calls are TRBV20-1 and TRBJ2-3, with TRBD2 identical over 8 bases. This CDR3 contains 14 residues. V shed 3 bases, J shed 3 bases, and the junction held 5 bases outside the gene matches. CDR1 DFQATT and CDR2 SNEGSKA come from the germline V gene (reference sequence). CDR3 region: CSASGGTRTDTQYF. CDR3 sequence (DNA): TGCAGTGCTAGTGGCGGGACTAGGACAGATACGCAGTATTTT.

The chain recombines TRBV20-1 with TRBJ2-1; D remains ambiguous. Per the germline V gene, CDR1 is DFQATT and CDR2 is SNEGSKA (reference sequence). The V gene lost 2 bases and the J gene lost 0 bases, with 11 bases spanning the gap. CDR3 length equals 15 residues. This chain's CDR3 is CSARLLPSSYNEQFF. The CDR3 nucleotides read TGCAGTGCTAGATTGCTGCCTAGCTCCTACAATGAGCAGTTCTTC.

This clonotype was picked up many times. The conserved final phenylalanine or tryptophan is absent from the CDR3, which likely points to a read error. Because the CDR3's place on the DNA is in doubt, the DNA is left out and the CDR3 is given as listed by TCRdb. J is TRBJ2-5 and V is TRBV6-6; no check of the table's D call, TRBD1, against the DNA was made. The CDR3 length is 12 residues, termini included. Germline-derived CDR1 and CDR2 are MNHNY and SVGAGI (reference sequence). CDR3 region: CASSYSSRGAKV.

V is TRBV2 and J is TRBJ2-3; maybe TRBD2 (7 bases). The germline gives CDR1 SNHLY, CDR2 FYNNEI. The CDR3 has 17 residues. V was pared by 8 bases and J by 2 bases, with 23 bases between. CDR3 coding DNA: TGTGCCAGCTCCGACGACCAGAACGGGGGGCCCACAGATACGCAGTATTTT. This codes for CASSDDQNGGPTDTQYF.

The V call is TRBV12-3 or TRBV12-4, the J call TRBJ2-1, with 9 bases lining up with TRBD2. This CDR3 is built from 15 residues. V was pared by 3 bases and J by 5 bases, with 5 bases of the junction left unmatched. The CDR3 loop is CASSLWTSDNNEQFF. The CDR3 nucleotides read TGTGCCAGCAGTTTGTGGACTAGCGATAACAATGAGCAGTTCTTC.

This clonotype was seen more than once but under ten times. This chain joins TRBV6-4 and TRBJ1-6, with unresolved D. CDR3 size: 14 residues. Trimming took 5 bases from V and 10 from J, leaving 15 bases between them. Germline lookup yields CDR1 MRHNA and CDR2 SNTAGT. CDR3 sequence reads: CASSLRIGESPLHF. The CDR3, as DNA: TGTGCCAGCAGTCTCCGGATTGGGGAATCACCCCTCCACTTT.

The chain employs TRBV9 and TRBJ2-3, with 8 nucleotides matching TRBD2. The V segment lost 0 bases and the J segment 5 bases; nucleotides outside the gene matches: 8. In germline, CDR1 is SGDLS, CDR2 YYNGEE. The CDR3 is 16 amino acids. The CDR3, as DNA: TGTGCCAGCAGCGTAGCGCGGGCGGGAGGTCGAGATACGCAGTATTTT. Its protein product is CASSVARAGGRDTQYF.

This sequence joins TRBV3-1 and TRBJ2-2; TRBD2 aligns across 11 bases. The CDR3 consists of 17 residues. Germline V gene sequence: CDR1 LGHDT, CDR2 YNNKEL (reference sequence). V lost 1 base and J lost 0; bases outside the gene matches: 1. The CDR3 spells CASSQVAGGPNTGELFF. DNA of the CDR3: TGTGCCAGCAGCCAAGTAGCGGGAGGGCCGAACACCGGGGAGCTGTTTTTT.

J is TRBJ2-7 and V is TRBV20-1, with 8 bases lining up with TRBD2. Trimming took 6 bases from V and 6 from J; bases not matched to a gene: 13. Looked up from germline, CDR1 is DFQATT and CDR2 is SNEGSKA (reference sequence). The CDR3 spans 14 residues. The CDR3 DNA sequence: TGCAGTGCCCGGGGGGGCCCCATGGTGTCCGAGCAGTACTTC. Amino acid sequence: CSARGGPMVSEQYF.

The CDR3 DNA is TGTGCCAGCAGTGTAGCCCAGGGGGCCGGAGCTTTCTTT. It is translated as CASSVAQGAGAFF. V gene TRBV25-1 combines with J gene TRBJ1-1; 8 nucleotides agree with TRBD1. V was clipped by 4 bases and J by 10 bases; unmatched bases: 8. The V gene's germline CDR1 is MGHDK and CDR2 SYGVNS. The CDR3 contains 13 residues. Full variable domain (missing parts from reference TRBV25-1 and TRBJ1-1): EADIYQTPRYLVIGTGKKITLECSQTMGHDKMYWYQQDPGMELHLIHYSYGVNSTEKGDLSSESTVSRIRTEHFPLTLESARPSHTSQYLCASSVAQGAGAFFGQGTRLTVV.

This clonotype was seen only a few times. CDR3 in DNA: TGTGCCAGCAGCAGGGATACTAATGAGCAGTTCTTC. Protein product: CASSRDTNEQFF. The chain couples TRBV3-1 to TRBJ2-1; D is unclear. Trimming stripped 5 bases from V and 7 bases from J, with 9 bases between. The V gene's germline CDR1 is LGHDT and CDR2 YNNKEL (reference sequence). This CDR3 is built from 12 residues.

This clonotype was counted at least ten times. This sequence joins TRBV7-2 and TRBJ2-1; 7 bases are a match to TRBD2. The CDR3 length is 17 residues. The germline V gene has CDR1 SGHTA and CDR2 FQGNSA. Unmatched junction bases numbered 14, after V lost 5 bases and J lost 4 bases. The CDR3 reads CASSPPWASGGYNEQFF. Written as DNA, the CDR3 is TGTGCCAGCAGCCCCCCTTGGGCTAGCGGTGGATACAATGAGCAGTTCTTC.

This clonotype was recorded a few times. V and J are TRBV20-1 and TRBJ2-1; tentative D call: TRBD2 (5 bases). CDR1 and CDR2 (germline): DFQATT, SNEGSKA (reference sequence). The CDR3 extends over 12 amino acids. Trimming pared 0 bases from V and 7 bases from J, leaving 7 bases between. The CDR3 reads CSARDTGNEQFF. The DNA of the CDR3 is TGCAGTGCTAGAGATACGGGGAATGAGCAGTTCTTC.

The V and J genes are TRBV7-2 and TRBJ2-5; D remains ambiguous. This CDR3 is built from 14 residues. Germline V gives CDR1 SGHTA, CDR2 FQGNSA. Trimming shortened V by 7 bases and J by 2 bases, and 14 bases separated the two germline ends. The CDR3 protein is CASTSPRQQETQYF. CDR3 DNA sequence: TGTGCCAGCACCTCTCCTCGGCAGCAAGAGACCCAGTACTTC.